This TCR beta chain was captured by sequencing in a study of blood T cells in healthy people across ages (dated by TCRdb to the mid-2010s). Regarding the study in general: In model experiments, template switching captured roughly one uniquely barcoded TCR beta cDNA molecule for every two T cells. Age-related changes in TCR beta repertoire diversity were measured in the study by deep sequencing normalized with unique cDNA molecular identifiers. Donors were grouped into four age groups: young (average roughly 17 years), middle-aged (39), aged (around 62) and long-lived (about 89). To avoid experimental bias, donors of different ages were randomly spread across the sequencing lanes. Using the same blood draw, the study looked at two additional independent replicas of 1 million unique cDNA reads for two donors, one aged 18 to 29 and the other aged 80 or older.

As regards this clonotype: This clone's antigen is unknown. No qualities accompany the bases; no much larger clone lies one base away.

Systemically healthy Caucasian individuals from Russia, roughly 40 in total and aged roughly 6 to 100 years, were included as donors. Roughly 9.5 milliliters of peripheral blood were drawn from each donor into EDTA-treated Vacutainer tubes. Ficoll-Paque density-gradient centrifugation was used to isolate PBMCs, with at least 6.5 million per sample. Total RNA, at least 5.5 micrograms per sample, was extracted from PBMCs with Trizol reagent. Naive CD45RAhigh/CD27high T cell percentages were measured by flow cytometry on a PBMC aliquot from every donor. Findings and caveats that apply to the study as a whole: The percentage of naive T cells measured by flow cytometry correlated strongly with observed TCR beta diversity. Estimates of total diversity based on one million sequenced T cells were regarded as lower bounds and as underestimates. Since profiling was done on bulk unsorted PBMCs, naive and antigen-experienced compartments could not be conclusively compared. Donor CMV infection status was unknown, potentially confounding age-related changes in expanded clonotypes. Observed TCR beta diversity per million T cells fell roughly linearly with age, and a significant reduction was already apparent by age around 40. Compared with the aged group, the long-lived group had more naive CD4+ T cells, fewer expanded clones and increased TCR diversity, suggesting age selection.

Receptors were amplified or captured by 5' RACE. The sample was run on an Illumina HiSeq 2500. The second PCR ran for roughly 6 to 11 cycles and used a J-beta primer mix along with a sample-barcoded 5' primer. Each TCR beta cDNA molecule received a unique molecular identifier from a template-switch 5' adaptor carrying 12 random nucleotides. Each sample yielded at least 3 million CDR3-containing paired-end reads. First-strand cDNA was synthesized from all RNA with the Mint cDNA synthesis kit, primed by a TRBC-specific oligonucleotide. Following uracil-DNA glycosylase treatment, all cDNA underwent a first 18-cycle PCR with the universal primers M1SS and BC2_uni_R. Processing in the source paper ran as follows. Normalization of each sample was performed by random selection of 1 million high-quality reads, each carrying a distinct molecular identifier. Instead of being binned into consensus sequences, reads with shared molecular identifiers were discarded. MiTCR, set to a Q25 quality threshold and the strictest error-elimination algorithm, was used for CDR3 identification, clonotype clustering and error correction. A nonparametric unseen species model using Euler transformation provided a lower-bound estimate of total TCR beta diversity. The raw public reads went through TCRdb reprocessing: fastp at Q25, MiXCR clone calling, in-frame beta chains kept. Here each entry gathers all rows of one CDR3 protein and keeps the most common genes and DNA. The V and J calls and clone size come from TCRdb's table, not from the authors' own analysis. Recorded for this sample are around 580,000 distinct CDR3 sequences; 45% to 55% of them occurred a single time. The top ten hold approximately 23% of the sample.

The material sequenced was blood. The sequence derives from a man older than 75 in good health.

The DNA sequence is as follows: TGTGCCAGCAGTTTAAGCCTAGCGGGGGCCTACGAGCAGTACTTC. Protein translation: CASSLSLAGAYEQYF. The chain is made from TRBV27 and TRBJ2-7, with 10 junctional bases fitting TRBD2. Inclusive of the bounding cysteine and phenylalanine, the CDR3 is 15 residues long. Of the read, only the CDR3 DNA is kept; its 45 bases are in frame from base 1. V and J are trimmed by 2 bases and 2 bases, and the gene matches miss 3 bases of the junction. Per the germline V gene (reference sequence), MNHEY is the CDR1 and SMNVEV is the CDR2.